This T cell receptor (beta chain) was documented in a study of T cells in Graves' hyperthyroidism and ophthalmopathy. Trimming pared 1 base from V and 5 bases from J, leaving 12 bases between. The V gene's germline CDR1 is LGHDT and CDR2 YNNKEL (reference sequence). The CDR3 totals 15 residues. This clonotype was observed at least ten times. TCR beta CDR3 regions were amplified from RNA transcripts. A first-round RT-PCR of the TCR CDR3 used the HTBI primer set. A single record per CDR3 protein comes from TCRdb applying MiXCR to the multiplex PCR reads. The sample has 500,000 to 650,000 distinct CDR3 sequences, about 20% seen once.

V gene TRBV3-1 combines with J gene TRBJ2-1; D is possibly TRBD1 (6 bases). This TCR was sampled from a man aged 40-49 years with Graves' ophthalmopathy. Sequences were obtained from blood. CDR3 DNA sequence: TGTGCCAGCAGCCAAGCCGGGACACCAAACAATGAGCAGTTCTTC. Amino acids: CASSQAGTPNNEQFF.